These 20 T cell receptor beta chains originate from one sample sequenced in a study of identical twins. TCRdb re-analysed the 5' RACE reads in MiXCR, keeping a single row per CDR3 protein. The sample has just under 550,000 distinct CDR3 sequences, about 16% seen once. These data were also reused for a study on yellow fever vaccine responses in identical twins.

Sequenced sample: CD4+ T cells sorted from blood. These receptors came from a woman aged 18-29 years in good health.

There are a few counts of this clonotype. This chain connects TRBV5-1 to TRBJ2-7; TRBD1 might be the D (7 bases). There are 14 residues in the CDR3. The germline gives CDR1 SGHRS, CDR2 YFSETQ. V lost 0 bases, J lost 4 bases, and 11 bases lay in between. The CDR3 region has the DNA TGCGCCAGCAGCTTGGGACAGGGAGGTTACGAGCAGTACGTC. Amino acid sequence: CASSLGQGGYEQYV.

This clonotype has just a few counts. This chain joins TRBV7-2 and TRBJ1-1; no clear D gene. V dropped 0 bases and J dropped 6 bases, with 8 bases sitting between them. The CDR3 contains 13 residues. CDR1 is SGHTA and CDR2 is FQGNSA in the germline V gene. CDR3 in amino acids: CASSLAPTPEAFF. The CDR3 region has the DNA TGTGCCAGCAGCTTAGCTCCGACGCCTGAAGCTTTCTTT.

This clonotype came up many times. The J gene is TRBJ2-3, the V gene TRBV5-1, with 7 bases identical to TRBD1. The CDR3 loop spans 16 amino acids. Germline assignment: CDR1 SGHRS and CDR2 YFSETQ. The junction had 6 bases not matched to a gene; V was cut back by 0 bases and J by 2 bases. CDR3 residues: CASSLVGDRSTDTQYF. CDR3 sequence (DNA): TGCGCCAGCAGCTTGGTAGGGGACAGATCCACAGATACGCAGTATTTT.

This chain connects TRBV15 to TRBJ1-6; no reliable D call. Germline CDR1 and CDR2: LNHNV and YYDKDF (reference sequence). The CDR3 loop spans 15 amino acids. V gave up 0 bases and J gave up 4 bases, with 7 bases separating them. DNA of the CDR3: TGTGCCACCAGCAGAGAGGTGACTTATAATTCACCCCTCCACTTT. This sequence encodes CATSREVTYNSPLHF. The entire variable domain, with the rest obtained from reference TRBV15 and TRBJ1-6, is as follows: DAMVIQNPRYQVTQFGKPVTLSCSQTLNHNVMYWYQQKSSQAPKLLFHYYDKDFNNEADTPDNFQSRRPNTSFCFLDIRSPGLGDTAMYLCATSREVTYNSPLHFGNGTRLTVT.

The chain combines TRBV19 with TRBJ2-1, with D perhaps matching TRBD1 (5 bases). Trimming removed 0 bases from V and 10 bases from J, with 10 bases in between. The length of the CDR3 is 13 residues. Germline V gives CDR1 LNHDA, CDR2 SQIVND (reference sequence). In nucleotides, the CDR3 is TGTGCCAGTAGTATAGAGGGGCGAAGAGAGCAGTTCTTC. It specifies CASSIEGRREQFF.

DNA for the CDR3: TGCAGTGCTAGAGGCTCAGCGAACACTGAAGCTTTCTTT. As protein: CSARGSANTEAFF. The gene calls are TRBV20-1 and TRBJ1-1; D not certain. The CDR3 is made up of 13 amino acids. The germline V and J ends were trimmed by 1 base and 1 base, with 7 bases remaining between them. Germline V gives CDR1 DFQATT, CDR2 SNEGSKA (reference sequence).

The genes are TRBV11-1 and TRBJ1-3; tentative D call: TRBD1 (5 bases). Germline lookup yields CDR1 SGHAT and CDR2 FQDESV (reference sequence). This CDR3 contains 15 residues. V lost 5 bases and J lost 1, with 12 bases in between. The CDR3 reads CASSAGTSSGNTIYF. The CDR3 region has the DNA TGTGCCAGCAGCGCTGGGACCTCATCTGGAAACACCATATATTTT.

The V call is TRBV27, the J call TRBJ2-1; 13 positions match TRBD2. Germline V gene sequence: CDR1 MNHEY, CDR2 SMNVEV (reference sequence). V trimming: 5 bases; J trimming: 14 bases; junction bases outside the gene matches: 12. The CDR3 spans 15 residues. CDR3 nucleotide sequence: TGTGCCAGCAGTCGAGGGACTAGCGGGAACCCGTGGGAGTTCTTC. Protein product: CASSRGTSGNPWEFF.

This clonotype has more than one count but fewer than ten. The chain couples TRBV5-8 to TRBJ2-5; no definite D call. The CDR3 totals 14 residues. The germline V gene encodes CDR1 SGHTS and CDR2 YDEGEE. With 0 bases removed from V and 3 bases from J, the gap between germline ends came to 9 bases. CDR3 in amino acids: CASSLGPSEETQYF. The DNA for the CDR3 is TGTGCCAGCAGCTTGGGGCCTTCTGAAGAGACCCAGTACTTC.

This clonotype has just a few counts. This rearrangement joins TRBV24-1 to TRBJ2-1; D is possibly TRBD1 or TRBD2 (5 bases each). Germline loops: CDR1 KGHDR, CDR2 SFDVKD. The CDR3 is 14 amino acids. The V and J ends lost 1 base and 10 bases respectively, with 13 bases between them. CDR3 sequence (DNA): TGTGCCACCAGTGATTTCCCAGGGACGGCCGAGCAGTTCTTC. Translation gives CATSDFPGTAEQFF.

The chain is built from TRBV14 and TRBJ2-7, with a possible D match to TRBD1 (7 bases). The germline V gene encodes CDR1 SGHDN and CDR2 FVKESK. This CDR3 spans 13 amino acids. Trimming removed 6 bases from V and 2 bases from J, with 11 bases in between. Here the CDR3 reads CASRAGGPYEQYF. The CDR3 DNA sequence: TGTGCCAGCAGAGCAGGGGGGCCCTACGAGCAGTACTTC.

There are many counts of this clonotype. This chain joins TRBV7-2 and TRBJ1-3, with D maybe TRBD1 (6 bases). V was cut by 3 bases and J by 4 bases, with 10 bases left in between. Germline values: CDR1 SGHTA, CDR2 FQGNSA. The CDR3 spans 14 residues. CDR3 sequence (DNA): TGTGCCAGCAGCTTCGTAGGGGGAGGAAACACCATATATTTT. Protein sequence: CASSFVGGGNTIYF.

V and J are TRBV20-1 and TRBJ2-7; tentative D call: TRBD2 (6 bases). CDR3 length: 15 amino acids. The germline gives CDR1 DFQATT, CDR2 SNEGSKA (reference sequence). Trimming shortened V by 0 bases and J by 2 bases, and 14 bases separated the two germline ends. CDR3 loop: CSARDEAGPTYEQYV. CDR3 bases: TGCAGTGCTAGAGATGAAGCGGGCCCAACCTACGAGCAGTACGTC.

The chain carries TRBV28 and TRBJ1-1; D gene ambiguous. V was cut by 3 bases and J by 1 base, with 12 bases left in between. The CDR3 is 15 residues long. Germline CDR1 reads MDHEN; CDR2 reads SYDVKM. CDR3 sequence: CASSLMGQANTEAFF. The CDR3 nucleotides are TGTGCCAGCAGTTTGATGGGCCAGGCGAACACTGAAGCTTTCTTT.

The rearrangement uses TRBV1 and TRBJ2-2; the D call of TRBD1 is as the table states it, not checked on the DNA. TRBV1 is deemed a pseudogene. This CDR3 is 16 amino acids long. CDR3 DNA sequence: TGCACCAGCAGCCAAGATATCGGGGGCCGGACCGGGGAGCTGTTTTTT. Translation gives CTSSQDIGGRTGELFF.

CDR3 coding DNA: TGCAGTGCTAGGGCTCTCCGGGAGACCCAGTACTTC. Translated, it gives CSARALRETQYF. The chain has TRBV20-1 and TRBJ2-5; D is uncertain. The CDR3 sequence is 12 residues long. V was shortened by 3 bases and J by 5 bases, with 10 bases between the two germline ends. The germline V gene encodes CDR1 DFQATT and CDR2 SNEGSKA (reference sequence).

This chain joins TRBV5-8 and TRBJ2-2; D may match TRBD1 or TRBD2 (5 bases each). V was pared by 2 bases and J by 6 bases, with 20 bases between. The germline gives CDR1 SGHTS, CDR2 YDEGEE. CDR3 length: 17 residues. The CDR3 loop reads CASSFQGAKFGPGELFF. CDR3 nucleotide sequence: TGTGCCAGCAGCTTTCAGGGAGCAAAGTTCGGACCCGGGGAGCTGTTTTTT.

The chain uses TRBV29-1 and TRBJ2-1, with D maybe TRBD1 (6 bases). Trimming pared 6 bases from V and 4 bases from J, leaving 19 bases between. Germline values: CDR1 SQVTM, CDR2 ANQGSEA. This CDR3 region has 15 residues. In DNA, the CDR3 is TGCAGCGTACCAGATGACAGGTTTCCATACAATGAGCAGTTCTTC. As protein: CSVPDDRFPYNEQFF.

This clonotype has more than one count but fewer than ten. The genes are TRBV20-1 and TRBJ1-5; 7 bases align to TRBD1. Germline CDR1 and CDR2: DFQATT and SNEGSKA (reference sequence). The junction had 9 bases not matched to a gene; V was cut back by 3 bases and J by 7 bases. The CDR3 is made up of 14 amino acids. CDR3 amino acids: CSARSAGGGQPQHF. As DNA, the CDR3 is TGCAGTGCTAGGTCGGCAGGGGGAGGGCAGCCCCAGCATTTT.

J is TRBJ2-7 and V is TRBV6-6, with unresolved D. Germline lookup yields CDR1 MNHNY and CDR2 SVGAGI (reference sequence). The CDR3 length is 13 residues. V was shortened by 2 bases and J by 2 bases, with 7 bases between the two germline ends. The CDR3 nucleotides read TGTGCCAGCAGTTACGGAGTCGCCTACGAGCAGTACTTC. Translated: CASSYGVAYEQYF.